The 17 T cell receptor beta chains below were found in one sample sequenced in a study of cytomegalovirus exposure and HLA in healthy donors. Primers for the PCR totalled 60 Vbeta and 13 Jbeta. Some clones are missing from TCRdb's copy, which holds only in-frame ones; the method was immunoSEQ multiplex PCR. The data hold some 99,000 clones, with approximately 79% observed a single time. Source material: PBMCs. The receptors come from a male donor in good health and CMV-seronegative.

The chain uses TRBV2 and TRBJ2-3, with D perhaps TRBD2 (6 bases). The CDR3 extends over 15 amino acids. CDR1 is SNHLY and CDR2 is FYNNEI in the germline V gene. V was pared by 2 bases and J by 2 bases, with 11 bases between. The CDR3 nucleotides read TGTGCCAGCAGTGAAAAGACTAGGCTCACAGATACGCAGTATTTT. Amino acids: CASSEKTRLTDTQYF.

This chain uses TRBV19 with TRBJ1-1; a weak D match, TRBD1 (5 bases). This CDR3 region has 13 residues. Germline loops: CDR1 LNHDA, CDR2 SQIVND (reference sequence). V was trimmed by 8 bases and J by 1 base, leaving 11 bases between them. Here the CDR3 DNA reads TGTGCCAGTCCTAGGGGTCCGAACACTGAAGCTTTCTTT. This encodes CASPRGPNTEAFF.

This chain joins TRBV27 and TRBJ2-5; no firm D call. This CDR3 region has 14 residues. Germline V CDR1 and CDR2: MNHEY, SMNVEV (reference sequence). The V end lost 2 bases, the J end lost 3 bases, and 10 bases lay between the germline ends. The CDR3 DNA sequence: TGTGCCAGCAGTTTAAGTAACGGAGAAGAGACCCAGTACTTC. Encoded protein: CASSLSNGEETQYF.

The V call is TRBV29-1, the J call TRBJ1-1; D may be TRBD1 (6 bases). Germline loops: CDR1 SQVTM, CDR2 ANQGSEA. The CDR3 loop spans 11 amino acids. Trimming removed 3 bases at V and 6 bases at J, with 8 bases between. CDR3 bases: TGCAGCGTTGACAACAGGGCTGAAGCTTTCTTT. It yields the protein CSVDNRAEAFF.

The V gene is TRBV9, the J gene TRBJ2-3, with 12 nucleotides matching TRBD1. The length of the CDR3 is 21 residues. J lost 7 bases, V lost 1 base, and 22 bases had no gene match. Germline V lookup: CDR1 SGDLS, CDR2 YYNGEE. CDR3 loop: CASSVKRHNLEGTGGRNTQYF. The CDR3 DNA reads TGTGCCAGCAGCGTAAAGCGTCATAACCTAGAGGGGACAGGGGGCAGGAATACGCAGTATTTT.

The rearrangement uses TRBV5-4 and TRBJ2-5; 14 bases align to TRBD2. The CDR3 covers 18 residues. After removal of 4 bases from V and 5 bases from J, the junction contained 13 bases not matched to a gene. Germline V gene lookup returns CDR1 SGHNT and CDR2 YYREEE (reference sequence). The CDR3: CASSRGLAGVDGLETQYF. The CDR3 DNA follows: TGTGCCAGCAGCCGGGGACTAGCGGGAGTCGATGGGCTGGAGACCCAGTACTTC.

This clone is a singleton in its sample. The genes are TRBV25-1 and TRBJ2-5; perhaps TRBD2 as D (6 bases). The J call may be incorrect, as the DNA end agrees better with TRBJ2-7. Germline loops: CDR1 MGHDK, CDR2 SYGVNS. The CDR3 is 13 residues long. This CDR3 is CASSGPDYYEQYF. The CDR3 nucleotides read TGTGCCAGCAGTGGGCCGGACTACTACGAGCAGTACTTC.

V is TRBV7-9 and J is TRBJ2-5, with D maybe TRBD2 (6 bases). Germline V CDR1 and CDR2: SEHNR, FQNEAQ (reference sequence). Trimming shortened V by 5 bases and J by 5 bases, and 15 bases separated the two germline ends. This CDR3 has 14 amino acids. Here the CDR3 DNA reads TGTGCCAGCAGCGCCCTACTAGCTAAGGAGACCCAGTACTTC. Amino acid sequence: CASSALLAKETQYF.

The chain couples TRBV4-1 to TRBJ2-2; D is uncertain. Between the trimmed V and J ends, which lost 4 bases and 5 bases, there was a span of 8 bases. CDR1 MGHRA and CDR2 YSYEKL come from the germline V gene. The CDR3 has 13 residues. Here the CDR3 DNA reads TGCGCCAGCAGCCTGGTCGGTACCGGGGAGCTGTTTTTT. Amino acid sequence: CASSLVGTGELFF.

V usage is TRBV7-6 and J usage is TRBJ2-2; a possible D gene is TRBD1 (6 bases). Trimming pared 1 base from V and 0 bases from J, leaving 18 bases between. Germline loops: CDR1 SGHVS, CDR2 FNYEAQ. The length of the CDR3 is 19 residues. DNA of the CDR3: TGTGCCAGCAGCTTAGATAACCCGGACAGCAAGTCGAACACCGGGGAGCTGTTTTTT. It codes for CASSLDNPDSKSNTGELFF. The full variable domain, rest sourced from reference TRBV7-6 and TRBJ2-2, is GAGVSQSPRYKVTKRGQDVALRCDPISGHVSLYWYRQALGQGPEFLTYFNYEAQQDKSGLPNDRFSAERPEGSISTLTIQRTEQRDSAMYRCASSLDNPDSKSNTGELFFGEGSRLTVL.

Written as DNA, the CDR3 is TGTGCCAGCAGCTTATTTGGCGGGGGTACAGATACGCAGTATTTT. Its translation is CASSLFGGGTDTQYF. The chain uses TRBV7-2 and TRBJ2-3; the match to TRBD2 covers 7 bases. Trimming removed 2 bases from V and 3 bases from J; junction bases left unmatched: 5. Germline V gene sequence: CDR1 SGHTA, CDR2 FQGNSA. The CDR3 spans 15 residues.

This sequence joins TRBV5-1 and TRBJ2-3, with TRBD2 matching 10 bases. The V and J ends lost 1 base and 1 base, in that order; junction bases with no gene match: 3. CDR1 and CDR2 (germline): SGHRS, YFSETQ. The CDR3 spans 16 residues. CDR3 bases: TGCGCCAGCAGCTTGAGGCTAGCGGGGGGCACAGATACGCAGTATTTT. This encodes CASSLRLAGGTDTQYF.

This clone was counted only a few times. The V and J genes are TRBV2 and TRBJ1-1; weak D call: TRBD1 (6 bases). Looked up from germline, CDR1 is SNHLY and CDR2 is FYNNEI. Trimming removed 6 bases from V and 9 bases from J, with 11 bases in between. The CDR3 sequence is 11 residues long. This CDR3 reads CASRETGKAFF. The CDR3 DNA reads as TGTGCCAGCAGGGAAACAGGGAAAGCTTTCTTT.

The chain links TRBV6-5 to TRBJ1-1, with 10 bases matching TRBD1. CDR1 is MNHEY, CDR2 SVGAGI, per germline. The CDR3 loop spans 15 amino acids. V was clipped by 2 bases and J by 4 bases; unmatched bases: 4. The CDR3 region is CASSYGTGDGTEAFF. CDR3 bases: TGTGCCAGCAGTTACGGGACAGGGGATGGCACTGAAGCTTTCTTT.

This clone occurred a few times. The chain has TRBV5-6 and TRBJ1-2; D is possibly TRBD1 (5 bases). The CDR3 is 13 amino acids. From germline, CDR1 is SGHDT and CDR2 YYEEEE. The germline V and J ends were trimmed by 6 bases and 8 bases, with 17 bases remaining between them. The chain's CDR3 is CASILGEGKGYTF. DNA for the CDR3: TGTGCCAGCATCCTTGGGGAGGGGAAGGGCTACACCTTC.

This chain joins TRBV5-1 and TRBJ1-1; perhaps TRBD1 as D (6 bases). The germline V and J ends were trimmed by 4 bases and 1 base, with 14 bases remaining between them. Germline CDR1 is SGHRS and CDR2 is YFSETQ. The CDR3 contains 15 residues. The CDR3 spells CASSMKQGWNTEAFF. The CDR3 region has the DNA TGCGCCAGCAGCATGAAACAGGGCTGGAACACTGAAGCTTTCTTT.

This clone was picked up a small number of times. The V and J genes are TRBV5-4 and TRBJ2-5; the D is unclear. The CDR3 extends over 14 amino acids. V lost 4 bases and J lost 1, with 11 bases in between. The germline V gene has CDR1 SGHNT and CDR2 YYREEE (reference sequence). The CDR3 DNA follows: TGTGCCAGCAGCAGAGGAGTTGCCCAAGAGACCCAGTACTTC. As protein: CASSRGVAQETQYF.